Following are 7 T cell receptor beta chains from one sample sequenced in a study of response to subunit inactivated influenza vaccine. TCRdb reprocessed the RT-PCR reads with MiXCR, giving one entry per CDR3 protein. The repertoire includes just under 550,000 distinct CDR3 sequences, roughly a quarter of them detected once, and 2.8% sits in the top ten. These records were also assigned to another study, of T cells expressing NK-cell markers. That investigation notes: Template switching by 5'RACE with UMIs generated the TCR beta cDNA.

The sequenced sample was CD4+ T cells sorted from PBMCs, obtained about 11 days after vaccination. All receptors derive from a man aged 50-60 years who received an inactivated influenza vaccine.

The rearrangement uses TRBV5-6 and TRBJ1-2; D possibly corresponds to TRBD1 (5 bases). Germline lookup yields CDR1 SGHDT and CDR2 YYEEEE. V lost 4 bases to trimming and J lost 8 bases, with 15 bases between them. The length of the CDR3 is 13 residues. The DNA for the CDR3 is TGTGCCAGCAGCCCCCCATCGGGGGGAGGCTACACCTTC. It codes for CASSPPSGGGYTF.

V gene TRBV6-1 combines with J gene TRBJ1-2; TRBD1 is a possible D gene (5 bases). Deletions cut 1 base from V and 6 bases from J, with 9 bases between. Germline V gene lookup returns CDR1 MNHNS and CDR2 SASEGT. CDR3 length equals 13 residues. DNA of the CDR3: TGTGCCAGCAGTGAAGGGTCCAGGGATGGCTACACCTTC. This codes for CASSEGSRDGYTF.

The J gene is TRBJ1-1, the V gene TRBV9, with a possible D match to TRBD1 (5 bases). This CDR3 is 14 amino acids long. CDR1 SGDLS and CDR2 YYNGEE come from the germline V gene. Trimming pared 4 bases from V and 4 bases from J, leaving 14 bases between. The DNA of the CDR3 is TGTGCCAGCAGCCCGGGGGGGGAGGGCACTGAAGCTTTCTTT. It codes for CASSPGGEGTEAFF.

The V call is TRBV27, the J call TRBJ2-5; a weak D match, TRBD2 (6 bases). CDR1 MNHEY and CDR2 SMNVEV come from the germline V gene (reference sequence). The CDR3 sequence is 15 residues long. The V gene lost 1 base and the J gene lost 5 bases, with 14 bases spanning the gap. Here the CDR3 reads CASSLWDSNGETQYF. For the CDR3, the DNA is TGTGCCAGCAGTTTATGGGACTCCAATGGGGAGACCCAGTACTTC.

A few counts support this clonotype. The V gene is TRBV28, the J gene TRBJ1-2; maybe TRBD1 (6 bases). This CDR3 contains 12 residues. Germline V gives CDR1 MDHEN, CDR2 SYDVKM. V lost 8 bases and J lost 8, with 15 bases in between. The CDR3 sequence is CASRGGRGGYTF. CDR3 nucleotide sequence: TGTGCCAGCCGGGGGGGGCGAGGGGGCTACACCTTC.

This clonotype was counted between two and nine times. The gene calls are TRBV15 and TRBJ2-3, with TRBD2 matching over 7 bases. J lost 0 bases, V lost 3 bases, and 6 bases had no gene match. From germline, CDR1 is LNHNV and CDR2 YYDKDF (reference sequence). CDR3 length: 16 residues. The CDR3: CATSSRTSSSTDTQYF. DNA for the CDR3: TGTGCCACCAGCAGCCGGACTAGTTCTAGCACAGATACGCAGTATTTT.

This chain links TRBV6-1 with TRBJ2-3, with TRBD2 matching over 11 bases. CDR1 and CDR2 from the germline V gene are MNHNS and SASEGT. This CDR3 spans 16 amino acids. Germline trimming cut 5 bases from V and 5 bases from J; bases unmatched to any gene: 9. This CDR3 reads CASSRRPSGGIDTQYF. The CDR3 coding sequence is TGTGCCAGCAGTAGAAGGCCTAGCGGGGGGATAGATACGCAGTATTTT.